This T cell receptor beta chain originates from a study of T cell changes during pregnancy in multiple sclerosis. There are a few counts of this clone. The V gene end was trimmed by 4 bases and the J gene end by 0 bases; junction bases not matched to a gene: 8. Germline loops: CDR1 SNHLY, CDR2 FYNNEI. The CDR3 is made up of 16 amino acids. Assay: immunoSEQ multiplex PCR; the TCRdb copy retains only in-frame clones and omits some. The sample yields around 80,000 clones, just over 90% seen once. The receptor was isolated from a female donor with multiple sclerosis, enrolled in a pregnancy study. The specimen comprised peripheral blood, sampled before pregnancy. V is TRBV2 and J is TRBJ2-7, with 8 bases matching TRBD1. The CDR3 region is CASSGTSGTGSYEQYF. As DNA, the CDR3 is TGTGCCAGCAGTGGGACCTCCGGGACAGGCTCCTACGAGCAGTACTTC.